What follows are 30 T cell receptor beta chains derived from one specimen sequenced in a study of human T cells and chemical hapten exposure. TCRdb analysed the 5' RACE reads with MiXCR anew, one entry per CDR3 protein. The table includes under 85,000 distinct CDR3 sequences, under 10% detected once. The starting material, unfractionated whole blood, was used for total RNA extraction. Receptors originate from a male donor in good health.

This clonotype came up many times. The genes are TRBV18 and TRBJ1-1, with unresolved D. Trimming cost V 4 bases and J 0 bases, with 6 bases left between them. Germline V gene sequence: CDR1 KGHSH, CDR2 LQKENI. This CDR3 has 13 residues. Here the CDR3 DNA reads TGTGCCAGCTCACAGGGTATGAACACTGAAGCTTTCTTT. It translates to CASSQGMNTEAFF.

The genes are TRBV20-1 and TRBJ1-6; D unresolved. This CDR3 is built from 14 residues. CDR1 is DFQATT, CDR2 SNEGSKA, per germline (reference sequence). V was shortened by 3 bases and J by 8 bases, with 14 bases between the two germline ends. CDR3 DNA: TGCAGTGCTAGTTTAGGACTGACCGATTCACCCCTCCACTTT. Amino acid sequence: CSASLGLTDSPLHF.

The chain uses TRBV2 and TRBJ2-5, with a possible D match to TRBD1 (7 bases). Germline V gene lookup returns CDR1 SNHLY and CDR2 FYNNEI. Trimming took 2 bases from V and 1 from J, leaving 14 bases between them. The CDR3 has 16 residues. The CDR3 loop is CASSESGGGGQETQYF. In DNA, the CDR3 is TGTGCCAGCAGTGAATCAGGGGGAGGCGGCCAAGAGACCCAGTACTTC.

The genes are TRBV11-1 and TRBJ1-1, with TRBD1 identical over 8 bases. The CDR3 spans 15 residues. V trimming: 4 bases; J trimming: 0 bases; junction bases outside the gene matches: 4. Germline CDR1 is SGHAT and CDR2 is FQDESV (reference sequence). CDR3 in amino acids: CASSSNRGLNTEAFF. The CDR3, as DNA: TGTGCCAGCAGCTCCAACAGGGGGTTGAACACTGAAGCTTTCTTT.

This clonotype has at least ten counts. The chain is built from TRBV29-1 and TRBJ1-1; no reliable D call. V gave up 7 bases and J gave up 0 bases, with 18 bases separating them. Germline V gene sequence: CDR1 SQVTM, CDR2 ANQGSEA. The CDR3 runs to 15 residues. CDR3 protein: CSAQDQRTMNTEAFF. The CDR3 bases are TGCAGCGCCCAAGACCAGCGAACGATGAACACTGAAGCTTTCTTT.

The table lists this clonotype with many counts. The gene calls are TRBV10-3 and TRBJ2-3; 9 bases match TRBD2. This CDR3 is 15 amino acids long. V lost 6 bases and J lost 2; bases outside the gene matches: 6. Germline loops: CDR1 ENHRY, CDR2 SYGVKD. The CDR3 here is CAIRGLAGTTDTQYF. DNA for the CDR3: TGTGCCATCAGGGGCCTAGCGGGAACCACAGATACGCAGTATTTT.

Ten or more counts support this clonotype. V usage is TRBV10-3 and J usage is TRBJ1-4; D remains unclear. This CDR3 has 12 amino acids. CDR1 and CDR2 (germline): ENHRY, SYGVKD. V was shortened by 3 bases and J by 6 bases, with 5 bases between the two germline ends. The DNA of the CDR3 is TGTGCCATCAGTGACACAGATGAAAAACTGTTTTTT. It specifies CAISDTDEKLFF.

This clonotype was detected many times. The chain joins TRBV10-3 to TRBJ2-7; TRBD2 agrees at 14 bases. Germline V gene data show CDR1 as ENHRY and CDR2 as SYGVKD. V lost 0 bases and J lost 5; bases outside the gene matches: 9. This CDR3 is 18 amino acids long. The CDR3: CAISESSTSGRASDEQYF. CDR3 coding DNA: TGTGCCATCAGTGAGTCCTCGACTAGCGGGAGGGCCAGCGACGAGCAGTACTTC.

This chain uses TRBV29-1 with TRBJ2-7, with D perhaps TRBD2 (6 bases). Germline V gives CDR1 SQVTM, CDR2 ANQGSEA. V was trimmed by 4 bases and J by 5 bases, leaving 12 bases between them. The CDR3 has 12 amino acids. As DNA, the CDR3 is TGCAGCGTTGGCCCGGCGGGGAACGAGCAGTACTTC. It yields the protein CSVGPAGNEQYF.

This clonotype was recorded at least ten times. The gene calls are TRBV5-6 and TRBJ1-1; D not resolved. V lost 6 bases and J lost 8, with 14 bases in between. Germline CDR1 and CDR2: SGHDT and YYEEEE. This CDR3 contains 12 residues. CDR3 amino acids: CASKKPPGEAFF. The CDR3 coding sequence is TGTGCCAGCAAGAAACCGCCGGGAGAAGCTTTCTTT.

J is TRBJ2-1 and V is TRBV29-1, with no clear D. The CDR3 covers 12 residues. V was trimmed by 3 bases and J by 6 bases, leaving 9 bases between them. Germline-derived CDR1 and CDR2 are SQVTM and ANQGSEA. The CDR3 DNA is TGCAGCGTTGACTGGCAGTCCAATGAGCAGTTCTTC. Protein sequence: CSVDWQSNEQFF.

This clonotype occurred many times. CDR3 in amino acids: CASSQDGQSYEQYF. CDR3 in DNA: TGCGCCAGCAGCCAAGACGGGCAATCCTACGAGCAGTACTTC. The chain uses TRBV4-3 and TRBJ2-7; D gene uncertain. The CDR3 extends over 14 amino acids. Trimming stripped 0 bases from V and 1 base from J, with 7 bases between. Germline loops: CDR1 LGHNA, CDR2 YSLEER.

At least ten counts were recorded for this clonotype. CDR3 region: CASSPQARGTQYF. CDR3 DNA sequence: TGCGCCAGCAGCCCCCAAGCCCGGGGGACCCAGTACTTC. V is TRBV5-1 and J is TRBJ2-5; D possibly corresponds to TRBD2 (5 bases). With 4 bases removed from V and 7 bases from J, the gap between germline ends came to 14 bases. Germline CDR1 SGHRS, CDR2 YFSETQ. The CDR3 spans 13 residues.

This clonotype has a count of ten or more. This chain joins TRBV9 and TRBJ2-2; 8 positions match TRBD2. Unmatched junction bases numbered 3, after V lost 7 bases and J lost 4 bases. The CDR3 covers 13 residues. Germline CDR1 reads SGDLS; CDR2 reads YYNGEE. CDR3: CASGSGGTGELFF. In DNA, the CDR3 is TGTGCCAGCGGCAGCGGGGGCACCGGGGAGCTGTTTTTT.

This chain joins TRBV4-1 and TRBJ1-6, with a tentative D call TRBD1 (5 bases). Germline-derived CDR1 and CDR2 are MGHRA and YSYEKL. V was clipped by 0 bases and J by 8 bases, with 14 bases between them. CDR3 length: 16 residues. The CDR3 spells CASSQEGQGGYSPLHF. In DNA form, the CDR3 reads TGCGCCAGCAGCCAAGAAGGGCAGGGCGGTTATTCACCCCTCCACTTT.

This clonotype was seen only a few times. The chain is built from TRBV20-1 and TRBJ2-7; perhaps TRBD2 as D (6 bases). Between the trimmed V and J ends, which lost 0 bases and 0 bases, there was a span of 12 bases. CDR1 is DFQATT, CDR2 SNEGSKA, per germline (reference sequence). This CDR3 contains 15 residues. The CDR3 protein is CSAREMGGSSYEQYF. The CDR3 DNA sequence: TGCAGTGCTAGAGAAATGGGGGGAAGCTCCTACGAGCAGTACTTC.

This clonotype was observed a few times. The chain joins TRBV7-6 to TRBJ1-5; D not certain. Deletions cut 5 bases from V and 4 bases from J, with 15 bases between. Germline V gene lookup returns CDR1 SGHVS and CDR2 FNYEAQ. The CDR3 covers 15 residues. The CDR3 DNA follows: TGTGCCAGCAGCAAAGAGACCCTCCAGAATCAGCCCCAGCATTTT. It translates to CASSKETLQNQPQHF. The full variable domain, completed using reference TRBV7-6 and TRBJ1-5, is GAGVSQSPRYKVTKRGQDVALRCDPISGHVSLYWYRQALGQGPEFLTYFNYEAQQDKSGLPNDRFSAERPEGSISTLTIQRTEQRDSAMYRCASSKETLQNQPQHFGDGTRLSIL.

In this sample, this clonotype turned up many times. V usage is TRBV2 and J usage is TRBJ1-2; no definite D call. In germline, CDR1 is SNHLY, CDR2 FYNNEI. CDR3 length: 14 residues. Trimming cost V 4 bases and J 7 bases, with 16 bases left between them. The CDR3 region has the DNA TGTGCCAGCAGTGTGGACGGAGCCTACGGTGGCTACACCTTC. Its translation is CASSVDGAYGGYTF. Combining the CDR3 with reference TRBV2 and TRBJ1-2 gives the whole variable domain EPEVTQTPSHQVTQMGQEVILRCVPISNHLYFYWYRQILGQKVEFLVSFYNNEISEKSEIFDDQFSVERPDGSNFTLKIRSTKLEDSAMYFCASSVDGAYGGYTFGSGTRLTVV.

This chain links TRBV20-1 with TRBJ1-5, with a possible D match to TRBD1 (5 bases). The CDR3 has 13 residues. Germline V gene sequence: CDR1 DFQATT, CDR2 SNEGSKA (reference sequence). V lost 3 bases to trimming and J lost 5 bases, with 11 bases between them. The CDR3 loop is CSASRQSDQPQHF. CDR3 in DNA: TGCAGTGCTAGCCGACAGTCAGATCAGCCCCAGCATTTT.

This clonotype was recorded many times. The gene calls are TRBV4-1 and TRBJ2-7; the D call may be TRBD1 or TRBD2 (5 bases each). With 5 bases removed from V and 1 base from J, the gap between germline ends came to 12 bases. This CDR3 is built from 14 residues. Germline-derived CDR1 and CDR2 are MGHRA and YSYEKL. CDR3 amino acids: CASSAPGTSYEQYF. DNA of the CDR3: TGCGCCAGCAGCGCGCCCGGGACGTCCTACGAGCAGTACTTC.

This clonotype has a count of ten or more. The rearrangement joins TRBV10-3 to TRBJ2-1, with 9 bases that match TRBD1. CDR1 and CDR2 from the germline V gene are ENHRY and SYGVKD. V shed 2 bases and J 10 bases; nucleotides not matched to a gene: 15. The CDR3 sequence is 17 residues long. CDR3 in DNA: TGTGCCATCAGTGAGAGGACAGGGGCATCCCCCACAGGGGAGCAGTTCTTC. Protein product: CAISERTGASPTGEQFF.

This clonotype was detected many times. The rearrangement uses TRBV12-5 and TRBJ2-1; 12 bases map to TRBD1. The CDR3 extends over 16 amino acids. Germline CDR1 reads LGHNT; CDR2 reads FRNRAP. V lost 3 bases to trimming and J lost 4 bases; unmatched junction nucleotides: 4. Here the CDR3 DNA reads TGTGCTAGTGGTTTTGGGACAGGGGGCAGGTACAATGAGCAGTTCTTC. Its translation is CASGFGTGGRYNEQFF.

This clonotype showed up many times. The J gene is TRBJ1-5, the V gene TRBV12-3 or TRBV12-4, with D hard to call. There are 16 residues in the CDR3. Deletions cut 3 bases from V and 9 bases from J, with 21 bases between. In nucleotides, the CDR3 is TGTGCCAGCAGTTTGGAGGACCCCGTACTGGGAGCGCCCCAGCATTTT. It encodes CASSLEDPVLGAPQHF.

CDR3 region: CASSEAGGFRQPQHF. The CDR3, as DNA: TGTGCCAGCAGTGAAGCTGGGGGGTTCAGGCAGCCCCAGCATTTT. The chain uses TRBV2 and TRBJ1-5; a possible D gene is TRBD1 (5 bases). Trimming cost V 0 bases and J 7 bases, with 13 bases left between them. Germline CDR1 is SNHLY and CDR2 is FYNNEI. The CDR3 is 15 amino acids.

This clonotype was counted between two and nine times. The chain is built from TRBV6-6 and TRBJ1-6; 9 bases fit TRBD1. Germline V lookup: CDR1 MNHNY, CDR2 SVGAGI (reference sequence). With V trimmed by 5 bases and J by 10 bases, 6 bases remained unmatched. This CDR3 spans 14 amino acids. The CDR3 reads CASSPTGGESPLHF. In DNA, the CDR3 is TGTGCCAGCAGTCCAACAGGGGGCGAATCACCCCTCCACTTT.

This clonotype has more than one count but fewer than ten. The chain has TRBV6-5 and TRBJ1-1; TRBD1 is a possible D gene (6 bases). This CDR3 contains 13 residues. The V end was cut by 4 bases, the J end by 1 base, with 7 bases between. Germline loops: CDR1 MNHEY, CDR2 SVGAGI. The CDR3 region has the DNA TGTGCCAGCAGTTGGGGACAGAACACTGAAGCTTTCTTT. It specifies CASSWGQNTEAFF.

The chain employs TRBV2 and TRBJ2-1; D may be TRBD2 (5 bases). This CDR3 contains 14 residues. The V and J ends lost 8 bases and 9 bases respectively, with 20 bases between them. The germline CDR1 and CDR2 sequences are SNHLY and FYNNEI. CDR3 in amino acids: CASESTLGGGEQFF. The CDR3 bases are TGTGCCAGCGAAAGTACTCTCGGAGGAGGTGAGCAGTTCTTC.

The rearrangement joins TRBV7-6 to TRBJ2-7; D gene uncertain. The CDR3 length is 14 residues. Germline V lookup: CDR1 SGHVS, CDR2 FNYEAQ. V lost 1 base to trimming and J lost 4 bases, with 11 bases between them. This CDR3 is CASSLGGNGYEQYF. DNA for the CDR3: TGTGCCAGCAGCTTAGGGGGAAATGGGTACGAGCAGTACTTC.

Regarding this clonotype: Because the CDR3 is missing its conserved closing phenylalanine or tryptophan, this is likely a read error. In DNA form, the CDR3 reads TGTGCCAGCAGTTCCCTATCGACAGGGGGATCGGGGCAGCCCCAGCATTTG. Its translation: CASSSLSTGGSGQPQHL. This sequence joins TRBV6-6 and TRBJ1-5; 9 nucleotides agree with TRBD1. This CDR3 contains 17 residues. Germline V gives CDR1 MNHNY, CDR2 SVGAGI (reference sequence). V dropped 4 bases and J dropped 7; count of bases not matched to a gene: 14.

The rearrangement joins TRBV6-5 to TRBJ1-2; 8 bases match TRBD1. The V gene end was trimmed by 8 bases and the J gene end by 3 bases; junction bases not matched to a gene: 5. Germline V gene data show CDR1 as MNHEY and CDR2 as SVGAGI. This CDR3 region has 13 residues. In DNA, the CDR3 is TGTGCCAGCCGATTACAGGGGGACTATGGCTACACCTTC. Its protein is CASRLQGDYGYTF.